Each of the 23 T cell receptor beta chains below was sequenced from the same sample in a study of blood T cell repertoires in COVID-19. Using immunoSEQ multiplex PCR, the repertoire was profiled, and TCRdb retains in-frame clones only, with some absent. The repertoire includes fewer than 140,000 clones, over 55% of them detected once, and roughly 0.86% sits in the top ten. The sample taken for sequencing was peripheral blood. These receptor sequences come from a human donor with acute or convalescent COVID-19. The donor label of this sample is uncertain.

This clone was counted only a few times. The chain joins TRBV4-2 to TRBJ2-2; unclear D gene. The length of the CDR3 is 15 residues. Per germline, CDR1 LGHNA and CDR2 YNFKEQ. The V and J ends lost 0 bases and 1 base respectively, with 6 bases between them. DNA of the CDR3: TGTGCCAGCAGCCAAGATTCGGTGAACACCGGGGAGCTGTTTTTT. Translating it yields CASSQDSVNTGELFF.

In this sample, this clone turned up a few times. The gene calls are TRBV2 and TRBJ1-2, with D maybe TRBD1 (6 bases). The CDR3 is 13 amino acids. The V end was cut by 1 base, the J end by 4 bases, with 7 bases between. Germline lookup yields CDR1 SNHLY and CDR2 FYNNEI. The CDR3 DNA is TGTGCCAGCAGTGAAGAGACAGGCTATGGCTACACCTTC. It yields the protein CASSEETGYGYTF.

J is TRBJ2-7 and V is TRBV5-1; 8 positions match TRBD1. The V and J ends lost 4 bases and 4 bases, in that order; junction bases with no gene match: 10. The CDR3 totals 15 residues. Germline V lookup: CDR1 SGHRS, CDR2 YFSETQ. The CDR3 DNA sequence: TGCGCCAGCAGCGCCGGACAGGGTTCGGTATACGAGCAGTACTTC. Its protein is CASSAGQGSVYEQYF.

The chain joins TRBV2 to TRBJ1-6; 11 nucleotides align to TRBD1. Germline CDR1 is SNHLY and CDR2 is FYNNEI. After removal of 6 bases from V and 6 bases from J, the junction contained 10 bases not matched to a gene. The CDR3 is 17 amino acids. The CDR3 spells CASRPLLGTGGNSPLHF. The CDR3 DNA reads as TGTGCCAGCAGGCCCCTCCTTGGGACAGGGGGTAATTCACCCCTCCACTTT.

The chain combines TRBV7-9 with TRBJ1-3; D gene ambiguous. The germline gives CDR1 SEHNR, CDR2 FQNEAQ (reference sequence). Trimming left V 5 bases short and J 1 base short, with 9 bases between. CDR3 size: 14 residues. The CDR3 sequence is CASSPGSSGNTIYF. The DNA for the CDR3 is TGTGCCAGCAGCCCCGGGAGTTCTGGAAACACCATATATTTT.

The chain joins TRBV5-1 to TRBJ1-2, with 8 positions matching TRBD1. Germline lookup yields CDR1 SGHRS and CDR2 YFSETQ. Trimming at V came to 4 bases and at J to 7 bases, leaving 12 bases not matched to a gene. This CDR3 is 15 amino acids long. CDR3 amino acids: CASSLSGGSLGGYTF. For the CDR3, the DNA is TGCGCCAGCAGCCTATCAGGGGGCTCCTTAGGTGGCTACACCTTC.

The chain recombines TRBV7-6 with TRBJ2-5, with D possibly matching TRBD2 (7 bases). Trimming stripped 7 bases from V and 5 bases from J, with 23 bases between. This CDR3 spans 16 amino acids. Germline-derived CDR1 and CDR2 are SGHVS and FNYEAQ. CDR3 sequence: CASTSRGAGPGETQYF. In DNA form, the CDR3 reads TGTGCCAGCACCTCCCGGGGGGCCGGGCCAGGGGAGACCCAGTACTTC.

The CDR3 region is CASSRRSSGETQYF. CDR3 coding DNA: TGTGCCAGCAGCCGGCGTAGTTCGGGGGAGACCCAGTACTTC. The chain links TRBV13 to TRBJ2-5, with TRBD2 as a possible D gene (5 bases). V was trimmed by 5 bases and J by 5 bases, leaving 15 bases between them. CDR1 and CDR2 from the germline V gene are PRHDT and FYEKMQ (reference sequence). This CDR3 contains 14 residues.

The J gene is TRBJ1-5, the V gene TRBV19; 10 bases match TRBD1. The CDR3 contains 16 residues. J was trimmed by 5 bases and V by 7 bases; bases with no gene match: 11. CDR1 is LNHDA, CDR2 SQIVND, per germline (reference sequence). The DNA of the CDR3 is TGTGCCAGTACTCCGGAAGGACAGGGGGAATATCAGCCCCAGCATTTT. Protein sequence: CASTPEGQGEYQPQHF.

This clone has more than one count but fewer than ten. This sequence joins TRBV7-2 and TRBJ2-6, with 10 bases that match TRBD1. J was trimmed by 4 bases and V by 5 bases; bases with no gene match: 8. CDR3 length: 17 amino acids. The germline V gene has CDR1 SGHTA and CDR2 FQGNSA. CDR3: CASSPRTGGEGANVLTF. The CDR3 bases are TGTGCCAGCAGCCCCCGGACAGGGGGGGAAGGGGCCAACGTCCTGACTTTC.

The chain is built from TRBV3-1 (or the pseudogene TRBV3-2) and TRBJ2-7; weak D call: TRBD2 (5 bases). The V gene's germline CDR1 is LGHDT and CDR2 YNNKEL (reference sequence). Trimming took off 1 base at V and 7 bases at J, with 8 bases between the two ends. This CDR3 region has 12 residues. The CDR3 here is CASSQVWEEQYF. CDR3 bases: TGTGCCAGCAGCCAAGTTTGGGAGGAGCAGTACTTC.

This clone was detected only once. The chain employs TRBV20-1 and TRBJ2-3; TRBD2 matches 7 bases. V shed 3 bases and J 4 bases; nucleotides not matched to a gene: 13. Germline V gene data show CDR1 as DFQATT and CDR2 as SNEGSKA (reference sequence). The CDR3 sequence is 16 residues long. The CDR3: CSASWGESGGADTQYF. The CDR3 DNA reads as TGCAGTGCTAGTTGGGGTGAGTCGGGAGGCGCAGATACGCAGTATTTT.

The chain has TRBV5-1 and TRBJ1-1; D gene unclear. Germline lookup yields CDR1 SGHRS and CDR2 YFSETQ. CDR3 length: 13 amino acids. Between the trimmed V and J ends, which lost 0 bases and 7 bases, there was a span of 10 bases. The CDR3 region has the DNA TGCGCCAGCAGCTTGGAGTCGGGGTTTGAAGCTTTCTTT. Translated, it gives CASSLESGFEAFF.

V is TRBV6-5 and J is TRBJ1-3; 7 nucleotides match TRBD1. V lost 6 bases to trimming and J lost 4 bases; unmatched junction nucleotides: 9. Germline V CDR1 and CDR2: MNHEY, SVGAGI. CDR3 length: 15 amino acids. Written as DNA, the CDR3 is TGTGCCAGCAGATCTACAGGGGCATCGGGAAACACCATATATTTT. This translates into CASRSTGASGNTIYF.

This chain links TRBV7-8 with TRBJ2-7; 9 bases are shared with TRBD1. V gave up 6 bases and J gave up 5 bases; unmatched junction bases: 5. The CDR3 length is 13 residues. The germline V gene encodes CDR1 SGHVS and CDR2 FQNEAQ. The CDR3 sequence is CASRQGAWDEQYV. The CDR3 DNA is TGTGCCAGCAGACAGGGGGCGTGGGACGAGCAGTACGTC.

This clone came up once. The chain employs TRBV2 and TRBJ1-3; D unresolved. CDR3 length equals 16 residues. CDR1 is SNHLY, CDR2 FYNNEI, per germline. V lost 4 bases and J 0 bases, leaving 13 bases between the germline ends. The CDR3 DNA reads TGTGCCAGCAGTGGGCAGGTAATCCGCTCTGGAAACACCATATATTTT. Protein: CASSGQVIRSGNTIYF.

The V call is TRBV24-1, the J call TRBJ1-5; a possible D gene is TRBD1 (5 bases). CDR3 length: 16 residues. Germline V gene sequence: CDR1 KGHDR, CDR2 SFDVKD. Trimming stripped 6 bases from V and 2 bases from J, with 16 bases between. In DNA form, the CDR3 reads TGTGCCACCAGTCCTACGGGGGGGGAAGGCAATCAGCCCCAGCATTTT. Translated: CATSPTGGEGNQPQHF.

This chain links TRBV5-1 with TRBJ2-3, with D possibly matching TRBD2 (6 bases). This CDR3 has 14 residues. Trimming pared 5 bases from V and 2 bases from J, leaving 12 bases between. Germline CDR1 SGHRS, CDR2 YFSETQ. The CDR3 bases are TGCGCCAGCAGGGAGGGGTTCCCCACAGATACGCAGTATTTT. Protein sequence: CASREGFPTDTQYF.

The V and J genes are TRBV5-1 and TRBJ1-2; a weak D match, TRBD1 (5 bases). Germline V gene sequence: CDR1 SGHRS, CDR2 YFSETQ. Trimming cost V 3 bases and J 2 bases, with 8 bases left between them. The CDR3 consists of 13 residues. DNA of the CDR3: TGCGCCAGCAGCTATGACAGCAACTATGGCTACACCTTC. Protein product: CASSYDSNYGYTF.

The table lists this clone with a count of one. The chain recombines TRBV19 with TRBJ2-7, with a possible D match to TRBD1 (6 bases). The germline V and J ends were trimmed by 9 bases and 0 bases, with 18 bases remaining between them. CDR1 is LNHDA and CDR2 is SQIVND in the germline V gene (reference sequence). The CDR3 loop spans 15 amino acids. CDR3 nucleotides: TGTGCCAGAATACCGGGACATCGAGACTCCTACGAGCAGTACTTC. This translates into CARIPGHRDSYEQYF.

The V gene is TRBV6-1, the J gene TRBJ2-5, with 13 bases fitting TRBD2. V trimming: 4 bases; J trimming: 1 base; junction bases outside the gene matches: 9. The CDR3 covers 18 residues. Germline lookup yields CDR1 MNHNS and CDR2 SASEGT. CDR3 residues: CASSGRWGTSGIQETQYF. CDR3 coding DNA: TGTGCCAGCAGTGGGCGGTGGGGGACTAGCGGGATCCAAGAGACCCAGTACTTC.

This clone has a handful of counts. The V and J genes are TRBV6-5 and TRBJ2-5; possibly TRBD1 for D (6 bases). V was trimmed by 7 bases and J by 2 bases, leaving 14 bases between them. The germline CDR1 and CDR2 sequences are MNHEY and SVGAGI. The CDR3 extends over 14 amino acids. In DNA, the CDR3 is TGTGCCAGCACCAGCCGTGGGACACAAGAGACCCAGTACTTC. Its translation: CASTSRGTQETQYF.

This clone has just a few counts. CDR3 sequence (DNA): TGTGCCAGCAGTTTCGCCGGGAGCAATCAGCCCCAGCATTTT. It encodes CASSFAGSNQPQHF. The chain carries TRBV27 and TRBJ1-5; D not certain. Deletions cut 3 bases from V and 1 base from J, with 7 bases between. CDR3 length equals 14 residues. Germline values: CDR1 MNHEY, CDR2 SMNVEV (reference sequence).